This record concerns one T cell receptor beta chain sequence. Its antigen remains unknown. PCR employed 60 Vbeta and 13 Jbeta primers. Here immunoSEQ multiplex PCR was the method, and the copy in TCRdb shows in-frame clones only, minus some. The sample records 80,000 to 95,000 clones, approximately 63% being singletons. The sample originates from a study of cytomegalovirus exposure and HLA in healthy donors. Study findings and constraints: Researchers catalogued approximately 160 TCR beta chains as cytomegalovirus-associated. Rarity characterized most TCR sequences, yet some public TCRs appeared in many donors. Data from an earlier analysis indicated that most TCR beta V segments were productive either about 90% or about 30% of the time.

CDR3 length equals 14 residues. Germline values: CDR1 MDHEN, CDR2 SYDVKM. V was cut by 4 bases and J by 7 bases, with 16 bases left in between. The source material was PBMCs. The chain joins TRBV28 to TRBJ1-2; D perhaps matches TRBD1 (6 bases). This receptor was identified in a woman in her 30s in good health and CMV-seronegative. CDR3 nucleotide sequence: TGTGCCAGCAGTTCTATCAGGGGCTTTAGTGGCTACACCTTC. Residues: CASSSIRGFSGYTF.